The rows below give T cell receptor beta chains drawn from one sample of a study of CD8+ T cells in alopecia areata. The data were produced by immunoSEQ multiplex PCR, yet TCRdb's version contains in-frame clones alone and is incomplete. The sample includes under 200,000 clones, 50% to 70% of them seen just once. Sequenced here: CD4+ T cells sorted from blood, sampled at week 4, from a patient treated with tofacitinib. These receptors all come from a human donor with alopecia areata. Each CDR3 is given with its conserved first and last residue. A D gene is named only where the DNA matches it firmly.

CDR3,D,J,V
CSVEQLGETQYF,.,TRBJ2-5,TRBV29-1
CASSASHRGKTEAFF,TRBD1,TRBJ1-1,TRBV9
CASSETVQSPLHF,.,TRBJ1-6,TRBV2
CAWRGGSYEQYF,.,TRBJ2-7,TRBV30
CASSLGDRLVEQFF,TRBD1,TRBJ2-1,TRBV5-6
CSAADDKETQYF,.,TRBJ2-5,TRBV29-1
CASSRGQGPDYEQYF,TRBD1,TRBJ2-7,TRBV7-7
CASSFGGTASSYEQYF,.,TRBJ2-7,TRBV11-2
CAWSVGSGGAISTDTQYF,TRBD2,TRBJ2-3,TRBV30
CASSETWTATNYGYTF,.,TRBJ1-2,TRBV2
CASSPYRGDEQYF,.,TRBJ2-7,TRBV5-4
CASSTGGFTGELFF,.,TRBJ2-2,TRBV7-3
CASSPTGTLMGEQYF,.,TRBJ2-7,TRBV13
CASSQGSNYGYTF,.,TRBJ1-2,TRBV18
CASSYLSGTDTQYF,.,TRBJ2-3,TRBV6-6
CTMVEGQETQYF,.,TRBJ2-5,TRBV29-1
CASSFEANEQFF,.,TRBJ2-1,TRBV5-1
CASSPGQSTDTQYF,.,TRBJ2-3,TRBV5-1
CASSAKLLAGGTDTQYF,TRBD2,TRBJ2-3,TRBV6-1
CASSVLGRSSTEAFF,.,TRBJ1-1,TRBV9
CASSQEAPVGGAETQYF,.,TRBJ2-5,TRBV4-2
CAISDPSGGIGELFF,TRBD2,TRBJ2-2,TRBV10-3
CAWSVQLTRNTEAFF,.,TRBJ1-1,TRBV30
CASSQDMAGAHYEQYF,.,TRBJ2-7,TRBV4-2
CASSDKGDRRSPLHF,TRBD1,TRBJ1-6,TRBV9
CASSKGWLRAASNQPQHF,.,TRBJ1-5,TRBV19
CSVGQGNGNTIYF,TRBD1,TRBJ1-3,TRBV29-1